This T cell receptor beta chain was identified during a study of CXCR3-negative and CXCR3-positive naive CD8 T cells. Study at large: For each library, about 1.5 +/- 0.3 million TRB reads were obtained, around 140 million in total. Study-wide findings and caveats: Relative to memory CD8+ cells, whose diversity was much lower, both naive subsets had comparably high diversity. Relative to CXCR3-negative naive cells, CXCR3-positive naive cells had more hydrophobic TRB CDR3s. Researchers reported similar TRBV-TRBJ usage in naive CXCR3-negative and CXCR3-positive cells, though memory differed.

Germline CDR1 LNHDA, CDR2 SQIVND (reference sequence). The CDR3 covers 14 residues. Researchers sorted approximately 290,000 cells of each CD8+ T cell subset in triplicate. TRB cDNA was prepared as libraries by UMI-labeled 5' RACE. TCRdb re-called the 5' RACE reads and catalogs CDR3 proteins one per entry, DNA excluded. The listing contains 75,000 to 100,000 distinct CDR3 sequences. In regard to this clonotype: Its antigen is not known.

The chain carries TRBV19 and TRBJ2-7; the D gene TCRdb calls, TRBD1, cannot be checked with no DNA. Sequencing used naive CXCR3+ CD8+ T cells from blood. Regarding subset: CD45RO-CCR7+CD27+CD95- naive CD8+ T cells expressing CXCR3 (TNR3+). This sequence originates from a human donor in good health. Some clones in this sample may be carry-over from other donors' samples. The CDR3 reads CASSAGTGVYEQYF. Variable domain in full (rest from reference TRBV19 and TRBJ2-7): DGGITQSPKYLFRKEGQNVTLSCEQNLNHDAMYWYRQDPGQGLRLIYYSQIVNDFQKGDIAEGYSVSREKKESFPLTVTSAQKNPTAFYLCASSAGTGVYEQYFGPGTRLTVT.